Detailed here is one TCR beta chain. This entry comes from a study of blood T cell repertoires in COVID-19. Whole-study context: PBMCs, B-cell-depleted T cells, or T cells provided the cDNA or gDNA that made up the material.

Self-reported history from a screening survey and questionnaire set each donor's cohort. V trimming: 5 bases; J trimming: 7 bases; junction bases outside the gene matches: 21. Looked up from germline, CDR1 is SGHRS and CDR2 is YFSETQ. This CDR3 spans 19 amino acids. The table came from immunoSEQ multiplex PCR; TCRdb's copy has only in-frame clones and leaves some out. The profile shows about 300,000 clones, roughly 85% of them singletons. The receptor's source is a woman in her 30s who had been exposed to COVID-19. The source material was PBMCs or T cells enriched from blood (not recorded which). The V and J genes are TRBV5-1 and TRBJ2-1, with TRBD2 identical over 10 bases. CDR3 coding DNA: TGCGCCAGCAGGGAAGGCCTGTACCAAAGACTAGCGGGCCTAAATGAGCAGTTCTTC. The encoded protein is CASREGLYQRLAGLNEQFF.